A single T cell receptor beta chain is shown here with its context. The target antigen is unknown. In germline, CDR1 is SGDLS, CDR2 YYNGEE. V was shortened by 1 base and J by 4 bases, with 7 bases between the two germline ends. The CDR3 runs to 13 residues. Use of 60 Vbeta and 13 Jbeta primers characterized the PCR. Per the study methods: A later analysis counted about 80 million unique TCR beta chains, some 12 million shared. This table comes from immunoSEQ multiplex PCR, and its TCRdb copy is limited to in-frame clones, with some not included. V and J calls and clone size follow that table, whereas D and trimming were derived from the DNA. The table shows some 130,000 clones, with roughly 63% occurring only once. This specimen comes from a study of cytomegalovirus exposure and HLA in healthy donors. Points from the study as a whole: In a later analysis, most CMV-associated TCR beta chains appeared HLA-restricted. In terms of immune exposure information, only CMV serostatus was available.

The source is a man aged 25-40 years in good health and CMV-seropositive. Specimen: PBMCs. This chain connects TRBV9 to TRBJ2-3; D unresolved. DNA for the CDR3: TGTGCCAGCAGCGTAATAGTCGCAGATACGCAGTATTTT. Protein: CASSVIVADTQYF.